This T cell receptor (beta chain) was recovered during a study of metastatic and nonmetastatic thyroid tumors. Whole-study context: Repertoires from malignant and benign thyroid patients were compared across blood and tumor or nodule tissue. General observations from the study: Versus benign nodules, malignant thyroid tumors reportedly had significantly higher TCR beta diversity, in blood and tumor.

No treatment of any kind had been given to any patient before thyroid surgery. Per the original methods: The distant-metastasis classifier for papillary thyroid cancer was built from CDR3 differences across clinicopathological groups. TCRdb re-clonotyped the PCR reads via MiXCR. The V and J calls follow TCRdb's processing rather than the paper's. The repertoire holds 30,000 to 40,000 clones, with approximately 20% as singletons. Points on this clone: The antigen is undetermined.

The CDR3 totals 15 residues. With 4 bases removed from V and 2 bases from J, the gap between germline ends came to 17 bases. The V gene's germline CDR1 is GTSNPN and CDR2 SVGIG (reference sequence). The chain joins TRBV30 to TRBJ1-1; TRBD1 is a possible D gene (6 bases). This TCR was recovered from a female donor with papillary thyroid cancer or a benign thyroid nodule (not recorded which). Some clones in this sample may be carry-over from other donors' samples. Sequenced input: blood. The CDR3 protein is CAWNTKPDSNTEAFF. In DNA, the CDR3 is TGTGCCTGGAATACCAAGCCGGACAGTAACACTGAAGCTTTCTTT.